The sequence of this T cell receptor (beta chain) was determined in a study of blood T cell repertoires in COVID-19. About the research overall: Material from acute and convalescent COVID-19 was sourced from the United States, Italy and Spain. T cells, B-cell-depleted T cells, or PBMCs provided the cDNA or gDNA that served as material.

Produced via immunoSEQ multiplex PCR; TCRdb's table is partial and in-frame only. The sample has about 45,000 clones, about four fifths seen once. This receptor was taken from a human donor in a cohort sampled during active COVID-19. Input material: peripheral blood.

CDR3 DNA: TGTGCCAGCAGTTACCCTCAGGGACTTGGAAACACCATATATTTT. Translating it yields CASSYPQGLGNTIYF. This rearrangement joins TRBV6-6 to TRBJ1-3, with D perhaps TRBD1 (5 bases). The length of the CDR3 is 15 residues. Germline lookup yields CDR1 MNHNY and CDR2 SVGAGI (reference sequence). Trimming took 2 bases from V and 3 from J, leaving 11 bases between them.